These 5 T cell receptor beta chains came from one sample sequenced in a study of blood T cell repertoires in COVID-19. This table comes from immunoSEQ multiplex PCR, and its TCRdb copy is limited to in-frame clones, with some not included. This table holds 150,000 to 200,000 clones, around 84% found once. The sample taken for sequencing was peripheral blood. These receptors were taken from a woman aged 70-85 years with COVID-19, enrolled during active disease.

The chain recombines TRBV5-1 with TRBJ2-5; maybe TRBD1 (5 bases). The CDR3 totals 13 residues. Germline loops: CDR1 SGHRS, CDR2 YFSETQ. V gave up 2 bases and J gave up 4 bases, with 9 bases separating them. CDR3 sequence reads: CASSLGQTETQYF. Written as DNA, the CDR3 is TGCGCCAGCAGCTTAGGACAAACAGAGACCCAGTACTTC. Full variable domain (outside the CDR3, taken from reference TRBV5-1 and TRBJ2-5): KAGVTQTPRYLIKTRGQQVTLSCSPISGHRSVSWYQQTPGQGLQFLFEYFSETQRNKGNFPGRFSGRQFSNSRSEMNVSTLELGDSALYLCASSLGQTETQYFGPGTRLLVL.

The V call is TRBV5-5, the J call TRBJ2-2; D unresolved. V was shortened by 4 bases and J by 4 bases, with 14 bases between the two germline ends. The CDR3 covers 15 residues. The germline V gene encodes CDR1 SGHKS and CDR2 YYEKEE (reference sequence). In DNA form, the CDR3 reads TGTGCCAGCAGCCCCGAAACACTAATCACCGGGGAGCTGTTTTTT. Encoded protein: CASSPETLITGELFF.

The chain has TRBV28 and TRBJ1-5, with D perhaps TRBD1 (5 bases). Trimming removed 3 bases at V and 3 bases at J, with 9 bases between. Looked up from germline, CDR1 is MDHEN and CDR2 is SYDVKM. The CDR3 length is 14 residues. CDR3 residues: CASSFGAYNQPQHF. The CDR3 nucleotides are TGTGCCAGCAGTTTTGGGGCTTACAATCAGCCCCAGCATTTT. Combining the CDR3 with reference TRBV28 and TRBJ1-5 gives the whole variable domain DVKVTQSSRYLVKRTGEKVFLECVQDMDHENMFWYRQDPGLGLRLIYFSYDVKMKEKGDIPEGYSVSREKKERFSLILESASTNQTSMYLCASSFGAYNQPQHFGDGTRLSIL.

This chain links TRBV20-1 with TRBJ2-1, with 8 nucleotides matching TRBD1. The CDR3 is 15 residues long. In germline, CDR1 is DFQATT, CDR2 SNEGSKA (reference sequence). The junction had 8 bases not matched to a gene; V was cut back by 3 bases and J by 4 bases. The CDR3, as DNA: TGCAGTGCTAGTGAGGGACAGGCCGCTTACAATGAGCAGTTCTTC. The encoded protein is CSASEGQAAYNEQFF.

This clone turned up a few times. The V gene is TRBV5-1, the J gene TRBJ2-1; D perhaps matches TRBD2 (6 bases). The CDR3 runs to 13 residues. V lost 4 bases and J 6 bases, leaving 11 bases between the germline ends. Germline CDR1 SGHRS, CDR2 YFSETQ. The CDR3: CASSASTSNEQFF. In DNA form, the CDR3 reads TGCGCCAGCAGCGCGTCGACTAGCAATGAGCAGTTCTTC.